The rows below give T cell receptor beta chains drawn from one sample of a study of blood T cell repertoires in COVID-19. Only in-frame clones appear in the TCRdb table, and some are missing; sequencing was by immunoSEQ multiplex PCR. This table has about 190,000 clones, less than 80% appearing once. Sequenced: peripheral blood. The receptor set was obtained from a man aged 50-60 years who had recovered from COVID-19. Each CDR3 is given with its conserved first and last residue. A D gene is named only where the DNA matches it firmly. Only part of the rows carry a size: once, few, many, or a class if the clone is expanded.

NA	NA	TRBJ2-2	TRBV7-2	TGTGCCAGCAGCTTAGTTTCCGCCGGGGAGCTGTTTTTT	CASSLVSAGELFF
TRBD1	NA	TRBJ1-1	TRBV10-3	TGTGCCACCCGGACAGGGGACACTGAAGCTTTCTTT	CATRTGDTEAFF
NA	NA	TRBJ2-3	TRBV14	TGTGCCAGCAGCCGGAGTAGACCGGCGGATACGCAGTATTTT	CASSRSRPADTQYF
NA	NA	TRBJ2-7	TRBV13	TGTGCCAGCAGCACCAAGCCAGGGTTAGAGCAGTACTTC	CASSTKPGLEQYF
NA	NA	TRBJ2-1	TRBV9	TGTGCCAGCAGCGGCCTATACAATGAGCAGTTCTTC	CASSGLYNEQFF
TRBD1	NA	TRBJ1-5	TRBV28	TGTGCCAGCAGTCTTCGAAGAGACAGGGGCAGCAATCAGCCCCAGCATTTT	CASSLRRDRGSNQPQHF
NA	once	TRBJ1-1	TRBV24-1	TGTGCCACCAGGGACAGTCAGAACACTGAAGCTTTCTTT	CATRDSQNTEAFF
NA	NA	TRBJ1-5	TRBV19	TGTGCCGCTAATCAGGGGTACACCACATTTAGCAATCAGCCCCAGCATTTT	CAANQGYTTFSNQPQHF
NA	NA	TRBJ1-4	TRBV28	TGTGCCAGCACTGCACAGGCTGAAAAACTGTTTTTT	CASTAQAEKLFF
TRBD2	NA	TRBJ2-7	TRBV9	TGTGCCAGCAGCGTAGGAGGGACTAGTAACTACGAGCAGTACTTC	CASSVGGTSNYEQYF
TRBD1	NA	TRBJ1-2	TRBV5-1	TGCGCCAGCAGCCTTGGGACAGGGGGCGACTATGGCTACACCTTC	CASSLGTGGDYGYTF
NA	NA	TRBJ1-1	TRBV7-3	TGTGCCAGCAGCTTAACGCCGAGGACTGAAGCTTTCTTT	CASSLTPRTEAFF
TRBD2	NA	TRBJ2-3	TRBV18	TGTGCCAGTGGACGGGGAGGGCCCGCAGATACGCAGTATTTT	CASGRGGPADTQYF
TRBD1	few	TRBJ1-4	TRBV30	TGTGCCCGCGACTCGGGACAGTCGAATGAAAAACTGTTTTTT	CARDSGQSNEKLFF
TRBD1	NA	TRBJ1-2	TRBV29-1	TGCAGCGCCTTACAGGGGGGTAACTATGGCTACACCTTC	CSALQGGNYGYTF
NA	NA	TRBJ1-4	TRBV4-3	TGCGCCAGCAGCCAAGTGACGCAGGGCGGCGAAAAACTGTTTTTT	CASSQVTQGGEKLFF
NA	NA	TRBJ2-1	TRBV20-1	TGCAGTGCTAGAGGGCCCTCCCCCCAGTTCTTC	CSARGPSPQFF
NA	NA	TRBJ2-3	TRBV28	TGTGCCAGCAGTCCCCGATTTCGGACTCGCACAGATACGCAGTATTTT	CASSPRFRTRTDTQYF
NA	once	TRBJ1-5	TRBV19	TGTGCCAGTAGTATAGGGAGGGGCAGGCCCCAGCATTTT	CASSIGRGRPQHF
NA	NA	TRBJ2-2	TRBV6-5	TGTGCCAGCAGTTACGCGGGAATGAACACCGGGGAGCTGTTTTTT	CASSYAGMNTGELFF
TRBD2	NA	TRBJ2-3	TRBV7-2	TGTGCCAGCAGCTTAGTGGGAGGGTTGGCAGATACGCAGTATTTT	CASSLVGGLADTQYF
TRBD1	few	TRBJ2-2	TRBV7-2	TGTGCCAGCAGCGGAATTCCCCGGGACAGGGGCCACACCGGGGAGCTGTTTTTT	CASSGIPRDRGHTGELFF
TRBD1	few	TRBJ2-1	TRBV5-1	TGCGCCAGCAGCGAGCGTTCCGGGACAGGGTCCTACAATGAGCAGTTCTTC	CASSERSGTGSYNEQFF
TRBD1	NA	TRBJ1-1	TRBV28	TGTGCCAGCACCAGCGACTTGACAGGGTGGATTTGGATGAACACTGAAGCTTTCTTT	CASTSDLTGWIWMNTEAFF
TRBD1	NA	TRBJ2-2	TRBV28	TGTGCCAGCAGTTTCCCACAGGGGTACACCGGGGAGCTGTTTTTT	CASSFPQGYTGELFF
TRBD1	NA	TRBJ2-5	TRBV5-1	TGCGCCAGCAGACCCCAGGCCGGGACAGAAGAGACCCAGTACTTC	CASRPQAGTEETQYF
NA	NA	TRBJ1-1	TRBV2	TGTGCCAGCAGTGAGAACAGACACATGAACACTGAAGCTTTCTTT	CASSENRHMNTEAFF
NA	NA	TRBJ2-3	TRBV2	TGTGCCAGCAGTGAATTGGGAGGTTGGGGGAGTGAAGATACGCAGTATTTT	CASSELGGWGSEDTQYF
TRBD2	NA	TRBJ2-2	TRBV11-3	TGTGCCAGCAGTCTTAGCGGGGGGATGAACACCGGGGAGCTGTTTTTT	CASSLSGGMNTGELFF
NA	NA	TRBJ1-2	TRBV6-6	TGTGCCAGCAGTTACTCGGGCCAAATCTATGGCTACACCTTC	CASSYSGQIYGYTF
NA	NA	TRBJ2-2	TRBV24-1	TGTGCCACCGGGCAGTTCACCGGGGAGCTGTTTTTT	CATGQFTGELFF
TRBD1	NA	TRBJ1-1	TRBV12-3/TRBV12-4	TGTGCCAGCAGCCCGGGACAGGGGGCTGAAGCTTTCTTT	CASSPGQGAEAFF
NA	NA	TRBJ1-3	TRBV7-9	TGTGCCAGCAGCTTAACGCACCAACGGGGGTCTGGAAACACCATATATTTT	CASSLTHQRGSGNTIYF
NA	NA	TRBJ1-1	TRBV5-1	TGCGCCAGCAGCCCATACTCTGACACTGAAGCTTTCTTT	CASSPYSDTEAFF
TRBD2	once	TRBJ2-7	TRBV5-1	TGCGCCAGCAGCTTGACTAGCGGGAGGGAGCAGTACTTC	CASSLTSGREQYF
NA	NA	TRBJ1-2	TRBV19	TGTGCCAGTGAGAGGCCCTATGGCTACACCTTC	CASERPYGYTF
TRBD2	NA	TRBJ2-1	TRBV19	TGTGCCAGTGGGTCTCTAGCGGGAGCCAGTAATGAGCAGTTCTTC	CASGSLAGASNEQFF
TRBD1	NA	TRBJ2-5	TRBV28	TGTGCCAGCTCGGGACAGCCTCAGGCGGAGACCCAGTACTTC	CASSGQPQAETQYF
NA	NA	TRBJ2-7	TRBV25-1	TGTGCCAGCAGTGACCCGACAGGAACCCCCGAGCAGTACTTC	CASSDPTGTPEQYF
NA	NA	TRBJ1-2	TRBV13	TGTGCCAGCAGCTTAGACAGAATGTATGGCTACACCTTC	CASSLDRMYGYTF
TRBD2	NA	TRBJ2-5	TRBV7-7	TGTGCCAGCAGCTCCACACTAGCGGGAAGAGAGACCCAGTACTTC	CASSSTLAGRETQYF
TRBD2	NA	TRBJ2-1	TRBV6-2/TRBV6-3	TGTGCCAGCAGTTACTCTAGGGTAGCGGGGGGTACCAATGAGCAGTTCTTC	CASSYSRVAGGTNEQFF
NA	NA	TRBJ2-7	TRBV29-1	TGCAGCGTCCGGGACATCGTGCACTCGGGGCAGTACTTC	CSVRDIVHSGQYF
TRBD1	NA	TRBJ2-5	TRBV28	TGTGCCAGCAGCGCGCCGGCAGGGGGCGCTCGAAAGACCCAGTACTTC	CASSAPAGGARKTQYF
NA	NA	TRBJ1-4	TRBV5-1	TGCGCCAGCAGCTCCCAGGGGACCCGACCAGGGGAACTGTTTTTT	CASSSQGTRPGELFF
NA	NA	TRBJ2-3	TRBV27	TGTGCCAGCCGAGCCGGAGGCACAGATACGCAGTATTTT	CASRAGGTDTQYF
NA	NA	TRBJ1-2	TRBV7-6	TGTGCCAGCAGCTTAGAAAGTCAGGGAAGATGGGGCTACACCTTC	CASSLESQGRWGYTF
TRBD2	few	TRBJ2-2	TRBV9	TGTGCCAGCAGGACTAGCGGAAACACCGGGGAGCTGTTTTTT	CASRTSGNTGELFF